The clone carrying this T cell receptor (beta chain) was seen once. The data are from a study of blood T cell repertoires in COVID-19. About the research overall: The United States, Italy and Spain supplied acute and convalescent COVID-19 samples. Sources were T cells, B-cell-depleted T cells, or PBMCs; the material itself was cDNA or gDNA.

The authors' processing: Estimation of nucleated cell counts was performed using reference gene primer amplification. Assay: immunoSEQ multiplex PCR; the TCRdb copy retains only in-frame clones and omits some. For V, J and clone size, that table is used; D and trimming come from the DNA. The profile shows 200,000 to 250,000 clones, around 88% of them singletons. The V end lost 2 bases, the J end lost 0 bases, and 11 bases lay between the germline ends. The length of the CDR3 is 16 residues. The germline V gene encodes CDR1 MDHEN and CDR2 SYDVKM. The TCR originated in a man between 18 and 35 years old with active or convalescent COVID-19. This sequence joins TRBV28 and TRBJ2-4, with D uncertain. The sequencing input was peripheral blood. CDR3: CASSLGSRLAKNIQYF. The CDR3 DNA is TGTGCCAGCAGTTTAGGATCGCGGCTAGCCAAAAACATTCAGTACTTC. Filled out from reference TRBV28 and TRBJ2-4, the complete variable domain reads DVKVTQSSRYLVKRTGEKVFLECVQDMDHENMFWYRQDPGLGLRLIYFSYDVKMKEKGDIPEGYSVSREKKERFSLILESASTNQTSMYLCASSLGSRLAKNIQYFGAGTRLSVL.